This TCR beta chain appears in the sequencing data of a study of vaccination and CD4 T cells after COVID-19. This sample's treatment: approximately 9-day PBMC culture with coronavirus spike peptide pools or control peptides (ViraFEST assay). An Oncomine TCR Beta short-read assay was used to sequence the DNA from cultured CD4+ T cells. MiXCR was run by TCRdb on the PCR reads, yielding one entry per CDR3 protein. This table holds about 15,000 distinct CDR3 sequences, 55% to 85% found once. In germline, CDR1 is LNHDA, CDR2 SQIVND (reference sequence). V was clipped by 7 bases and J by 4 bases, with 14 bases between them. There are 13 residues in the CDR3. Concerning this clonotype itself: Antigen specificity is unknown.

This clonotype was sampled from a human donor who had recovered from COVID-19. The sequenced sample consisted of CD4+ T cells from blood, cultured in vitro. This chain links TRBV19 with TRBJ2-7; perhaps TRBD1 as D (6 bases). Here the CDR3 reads CASTAQGGYEQYF. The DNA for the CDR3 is TGTGCCAGTACCGCACAGGGTGGATACGAGCAGTACTTC.